The rows below give T cell receptor beta chains drawn from one sample of a study of T-cell memory formation after mild COVID-19. Each CDR3 protein is one row after TCRdb ran MiXCR on the 5' RACE reads. The sample yields about 120,000 distinct CDR3 sequences, 22% seen once. Sequenced material: PBMCs or a T cell subset sorted from them (not recorded which). These TCRs come from a man aged 18 to 35 who had mild COVID-19 (a few samples of this study predate the infection). Cell type and time point are not known. The CDR3 runs from the conserved cysteine through the conserved F or W. A D gene is named only where the DNA matches it firmly. The listing skips clone size in some rows; elsewhere it reads once, few, many or a size class.

TRBV20-1	TRBD1	TRBJ1-5	.	TGCAGTGCTAGAGTTAACAGGGGTGGGGATCAGCCCCAGCATTTT	CSARVNRGGDQPQHF
TRBV6-5	.	TRBJ1-5	.	TGTGCCAGCAGTTACTCGTGGGATCAGCCCCAGCATTTT	CASSYSWDQPQHF
TRBV3-1	TRBD1	TRBJ2-7	.	TGTGCCAGCAGTCTTACCGGGACAGGGATATACGAGCAGTACTTC	CASSLTGTGIYEQYF
TRBV4-1	.	TRBJ2-1	.	TGCGCCAGCAGCCAAGGAGTCGTCAGCTCTGTCTTGGACAATGAGCAGTTCTTC	CASSQGVVSSVLDNEQFF
TRBV12-3/TRBV12-4	.	TRBJ1-4	medium-sized	TGTGCCAGCAGCTTTGGGGAAAAACTGTTTTTT	CASSFGEKLFF
TRBV4-1	TRBD2	TRBJ2-2	many	TGCGCCAGCAGCCAAGTGGCGGGGGGGACCGGGGAGCTGTTTTTT	CASSQVAGGTGELFF
TRBV4-1	.	TRBJ1-6	.	TGCGCCAGCAGCCAAGACGGAAGTAATTCACCCCTCCACTTT	CASSQDGSNSPLHF
TRBV9	.	TRBJ1-1	.	TGTGCCAGCAGCGTAGGAGGGGTTGGAACTGAAGCTTTCTTT	CASSVGGVGTEAFF
TRBV14	.	TRBJ2-1	.	TGTGCCAGCAGCCAAGATCGCGGGCCACTCGATTCCTACAATGAGCAGTTCTTC	CASSQDRGPLDSYNEQFF
TRBV7-9	.	TRBJ1-4	few	TGTGCCAGCAGCTTCGAATACGAGCGGGAAAAACTGTTTTTT	CASSFEYEREKLFF
TRBV4-2	TRBD2	TRBJ2-1	.	TGTGCCAGCAGCCCACTAGCGGGGGGGATTCAGACCTACAATGAGCAGTTCTTC	CASSPLAGGIQTYNEQFF
TRBV7-9	TRBD2	TRBJ2-3	.	TGTGCCAGCAGCCCTTCCGGGACTACTAGCACAGATACGCAGTATTTT	CASSPSGTTSTDTQYF
TRBV12-3/TRBV12-4	TRBD2	TRBJ2-1	.	TGTGCCAGCAGACCTAGCGGGTATGAGCAGTTCTTC	CASRPSGYEQFF
TRBV14	.	TRBJ2-7	few	TGTGCCAGCAGCCAGGGGGATTACGAGCAGTACTTC	CASSQGDYEQYF
TRBV12-3/TRBV12-4	TRBD2	TRBJ2-3	.	TGTGCCAGCAGGGCTAGCGGGGGGTACCTAGATACGCAGTATTTT	CASRASGGYLDTQYF
TRBV6-2/TRBV6-3	TRBD1	TRBJ2-4	.	TGTGCCAGCAGTCCCGTAGACAGGGTGGTCAAAAACATTCAGTACTTC	CASSPVDRVVKNIQYF
TRBV5-5	.	TRBJ2-1	few	TGTGCCAGCCGTCGAACTTCCTACAATGAGCAGTTCTTC	CASRRTSYNEQFF
TRBV7-2	.	TRBJ1-1	few	TGTGCCAGCAGCTTACTAAGGGGCGCGGGCACTGAAGCTTTCTTT	CASSLLRGAGTEAFF
TRBV5-1	.	TRBJ2-7	.	TGCGCCAGCAGCTTGGCCAAGGGCGAGCAGTACTTC	CASSLAKGEQYF
TRBV20-1	.	TRBJ2-3	few	TGCAGTGCTAGAGACAGGGGCCCAGATACGCAGTATTTT	CSARDRGPDTQYF
TRBV12-3/TRBV12-4	.	TRBJ2-5	.	TGTGCCAGCACCCACGGGGAGGATCAGAAGACCCAGTACTTC	CASTHGEDQKTQYF
TRBV29-1	.	TRBJ1-1	few	TGCAGCGTTGACCCAGGGAACACTGAAGCTTTCTTT	CSVDPGNTEAFF
TRBV4-1	.	TRBJ2-1	few	TGCGCCAGCAGCCAAGGGGGGCTTTTGAATGAGCAGTTCTTC	CASSQGGLLNEQFF
TRBV20-1	TRBD1	TRBJ2-7	few	TGCAGTGCTAGAGTCCTCGGGACAGCCGCTCCCTACGAGCAGTACTTC	CSARVLGTAAPYEQYF
TRBV24-1	.	TRBJ2-5	few	TGTGCCACCAGTGATTGGGGGGTAAGAGAGACCCAGTACTTC	CATSDWGVRETQYF
TRBV25-1	TRBD1	TRBJ2-3	.	TGTGCCAGCAGTGCGGACAGGGGGCCTGGGAATACGCAGTATTTT	CASSADRGPGNTQYF
TRBV7-9	.	TRBJ2-4	.	TGTGCCAGCAGCCCAGAAGGGGATCTTCAGTACTTC	CASSPEGDLQYF
TRBV27	TRBD1	TRBJ2-7	few	TGTGCCAGCAATCCCAGGACGACAGGGGGTAACGAGCAGTACTTC	CASNPRTTGGNEQYF
TRBV4-3	.	TRBJ2-1	few	TGCGCCAGCAGCCAAGATCCCAGCAATGAGCAGTTCTTC	CASSQDPSNEQFF
TRBV7-9	.	TRBJ1-2	.	TGTGCCAGCAGCGAGGGAGCTAACTATGGCTACACCTTC	CASSEGANYGYTF
TRBV12-3/TRBV12-4	.	TRBJ2-2	few	TGTGCCGTCCTGGGGAGGAACACCGGGGAGCTGTTTTTT	CAVLGRNTGELFF
TRBV5-6	TRBD1	TRBJ1-1	.	TGTGCCAGCAGCTTAGGGACAGGGTATCACGTTAACACTGAAGCTTTCTTT	CASSLGTGYHVNTEAFF
TRBV7-3	.	TRBJ2-3	.	TGTGCCAGCAGCCCTGGGACACCCTGGGCAGATACGCAGTATTTT	CASSPGTPWADTQYF
TRBV3-1	TRBD2	TRBJ2-7	.	TGTGCCAGCAGCCAAGAATGGGTCGGGAGGTACGAGCAGTACTTC	CASSQEWVGRYEQYF
TRBV4-1	TRBD2	TRBJ2-7	.	TGCGCCAGCAGCCAGGGGGGTCCGGGAGCGGGGGACTACGAGCAGTACTTC	CASSQGGPGAGDYEQYF
TRBV7-9	.	TRBJ2-3	few	TGTGCCAGCAGCTTTTCAGGGGACACAGATACGCAGTATTTT	CASSFSGDTDTQYF
TRBV6-2/TRBV6-3	.	TRBJ2-3	.	TGTGCCAGCAGTCCTAGACATCGTGCAGATACGCAGTATTTT	CASSPRHRADTQYF
TRBV27	.	TRBJ1-6	.	.	CASSFATGTQVHF
TRBV19	TRBD2	TRBJ2-7	once	TGTGCCAGTAGTATTGCTAGCGGATCCTACGAGCAGTACTTC	CASSIASGSYEQYF
TRBV9	.	TRBJ2-2	few	TGTGCCAGCAGCGTAGCGGCTGATGGCGGGGAGCTGTTTTTT	CASSVAADGGELFF
TRBV7-6	TRBD2	TRBJ2-1	few	TGTGCCAGCAGCTTAGCTAGCGGGGAGTACAATGAGCAGTTCTTC	CASSLASGEYNEQFF
TRBV4-1	.	TRBJ1-3	.	TGCGCCAGCAGCCCTCGGCGGGGATTAACGGGGGGAAACACCATATATTTT	CASSPRRGLTGGNTIYF